This TCR beta chain was sequenced for a study of T cell changes during pregnancy in multiple sclerosis. TCRdb's copy holds only in-frame clones and misses some; the assay was immunoSEQ multiplex PCR. The table shows 43,000 or so clones, with approximately 91% occurring only once. Germline values: CDR1 LNHDA, CDR2 SQIVND (reference sequence). The CDR3 is made up of 14 amino acids. V lost 4 bases to trimming and J lost 2 bases, with 9 bases between them. Sequences were obtained from PBMCs (not recorded whether the cells were cultured). The V and J genes are TRBV19 and TRBJ2-1; D may be TRBD2 (6 bases). The clonotype comes from a female donor with multiple sclerosis, enrolled in a pregnancy study. This chain's CDR3 is CASSSGDPYNEQFF. CDR3 coding DNA: TGTGCCAGTAGTAGCGGGGACCCCTACAATGAGCAGTTCTTC.